This TCR beta chain is drawn from a study of T cell responses to AZD1222 COVID-19 vaccine listed by TCRdb under 2021. Regarding the study in general: AZD1222 recipients with second doses at about 4 weeks or about 12 weeks were pooled, because spike-specific TCR depth and breadth did not differ between schedules. A total of under 250 trial participants underwent TCR sequencing, of whom about 210 had received two doses of AZD1222 and about 25 had received two doses of the MenACWY control vaccine. Trial participants were enrolled by age into 18-55, 56-69 and 70-plus year subgroups, with approximately 150, 28 and 58 TCR-sequenced participants respectively.

Notes on this clone: Its antigen target is currently unknown. No base qualities exist here, and no much larger clone lies one base off it.

From cysteine to phenylalanine, the CDR3 is 16 amino acids long. Only the CDR3 portion is preserved as DNA: 48 bases, with reading frame beginning at the first base. A distance of 17 bases separates the germline ends of V and J, which lose 4 bases and 1 base respectively. Based on the germline V gene, the CDR1 and CDR2 sequences are MNHEY and SVGAGI. The time point label for this specimen denotes: baseline before first vaccination. The vaccinee samples were drawn from two UK trials, COV001 and COV002, one of which was a single-blind randomized controlled phase 2/3 trial testing AZD1222 (ChAdOx1 nCoV-19) in healthy adults. For TCRbeta chain sequencing, PBMC samples were collected from trial participants at day 0 and at day 28 after the second dose. The CDR3 regions of human TCRbeta chains were subjected to immunosequencing. The authors' pipeline ran thus. TCRs in the repertoires were matched against a reference library of SARS-CoV-2-specific TCRs that had been generated with the MIRA antigen-specificity platform. Breadth was defined as the fraction of unique TCRs that were SARS-CoV-2-associated, and depth was defined as the fraction of total T cells that were SARS-CoV-2-associated. Using the MIRA data, each spike-specific TCR was mapped to the spike region that the TCR reacts to and placed in a CD4 or CD8 class. Log10-transformed breadth and depth values were compared by one-way ANOVA with Sidak's multiple comparisons tests. In its TCRdb copy, this immuneACCESS table keeps in-frame sequences only and misses some clones. Where compared with another copy, unresolved V genes explain less than half of these, and the others have no known cause. D and trimming come from the DNA, and the V and J calls and clone size come from that table. This sample lists fewer than 130,000 clones; around 92% were detected once. The top ten constitute 7.8% of the sample.

Results the study describes overall, beyond this receptor: Conclusions about previously exposed vaccinees were limited because only six or seven AZD1222 recipients were SARS-CoV-2 seropositive at baseline. No day 14 peak-response samples were available, so repertoires were characterized only after the peak T cell response. The vaccine-associated CD4 TCRs covered the entire spike protein, and the dominant responses fell in regions 160-218 and 743-854. The 56-69-year group was small, and its depth increase did not reach significance, likely because of low power. Reportedly, almost half of the unique spike-specific TCRs recognized epitopes lying outside the regions that are mutated in the B.1.351 and B.1.1.7 variants. Most participants were white British and females outnumbered males, and the authors suggested that clonal diversity may have been underestimated. After two AZD1222 doses, both the breadth and the depth of spike-specific TCRs were significantly higher than at day 0 and than in MenACWY recipients.

This specimen consisted of peripheral blood, obtained on day 0 of AZD1222 vaccination. This TCR was sampled from an adult in good health. The chain uses TRBV6-5 and TRBJ2-7; the D segment may tentatively be TRBD1 or TRBD2, each giving 5 matched bases. CDR3 loop: CASSSETGTASYEQYF. The sequence in DNA is TGTGCCAGCAGTTCAGAAACCGGGACCGCTTCCTACGAGCAGTACTTC.